This T cell receptor beta chain was profiled in a study of shared clonotypes between healthy human individuals. Background on the study: Three plates were used per donor for CD4 naive, three for CD4 memory, two for CD8 naive and one for CD8 memory.

About this clone itself: Its antigen is still unknown.

Sorted-subset replicate PCR reactions were performed with roughly 200 ng DNA, corresponding to about 30,000 T cell genomes. Profiling relied on immunoSEQ multiplex PCR, and the TCRdb table lists in-frame clones only, not all of them. There are fewer than 2.5 million clones in the sample; over 85% occur only once, and 0.36% lies in the top ten. The CDR3 loop spans 15 amino acids. Germline V gene lookup returns CDR1 SGHVS and CDR2 FNYEAQ. The V segment lost 5 bases and the J segment 7 bases; nucleotides outside the gene matches: 6. Study findings and constraints: Sequencing depth was expected to affect clonotype sharing among donors. Between a handful of donors, naive CD4 clonotypes were shared at a level of about 5%.

The chain uses TRBV7-6 and TRBJ2-2, with 11 bases identical to TRBD2. Source material: naive CD4+ T cells from PBMCs. Subset meaning: CD45RA+ positively selected. The TCR comes from a man aged 18 to 35 in good health. Some clones in this sample may be carry-over from other donors' samples. This CDR3 reads CASSPGLAGGGELFF. The CDR3 region has the DNA TGTGCCAGCAGCCCCGGTCTAGCGGGAGGCGGGGAGCTGTTTTTT.